One and the same sample provided the 6 T cell receptor beta chains below, sequenced in a study of shared clonotypes between healthy human individuals. Using immunoSEQ multiplex PCR, the repertoire was profiled, and TCRdb retains in-frame clones only, with some absent. The table includes approximately 1,000,000 clones, approximately 80% detected once. Material for sequencing was memory CD4+ T cells from PBMCs. Subset here: CD45RA-negative fraction. The receptors derive from a man aged 18 to 29 in good health. Some clones in this sample may be carry-over from other donors' samples.

The rearrangement links TRBV7-8 to TRBJ1-1; D might be TRBD1 (6 bases). Trimming took 4 bases from V and 1 from J, leaving 16 bases between them. CDR3 size: 16 residues. The germline gives CDR1 SGHVS, CDR2 FQNEAQ. The CDR3 region has the DNA TGTGCCAGCAGCTGGGGGGCAATTGTGCAGAACACTGAAGCTTTCTTT. This translates into CASSWGAIVQNTEAFF.

This clone was observed a few times. The rearrangement joins TRBV5-1 to TRBJ2-5; 8 bases align to TRBD2. The CDR3 is made up of 16 amino acids. Trimming at V came to 0 bases and at J to 5 bases, leaving 9 bases not matched to a gene. Per germline, CDR1 SGHRS and CDR2 YFSETQ. The DNA of the CDR3 is TGCGCCAGCAGCTTGGATTCTAGCGGGCTGTGGGAGACCCAGTACTTC. It yields the protein CASSLDSSGLWETQYF.

About this clone: Other DNA variants within this sample encode the same CDR3. V gene TRBV28 combines with J gene TRBJ1-4; 8 bases match TRBD1. J was trimmed by 7 bases and V by 4 bases; bases with no gene match: 5. Germline V gene sequence: CDR1 MDHEN, CDR2 SYDVKM. CDR3 length: 14 amino acids. The CDR3 loop reads CASSSTGGGEKLFF. DNA of the CDR3: TGTGCCAGCAGTTCTACAGGGGGTGGTGAAAAACTGTTTTTT.

The CDR3 protein is CASSPDGAGNQPQHF. CDR3 sequence (DNA): TGTGCCAGCAGCCCCGACGGGGCGGGCAATCAGCCCCAGCATTTT. The genes are TRBV9 and TRBJ1-5; D is possibly TRBD1 (5 bases). The length of the CDR3 is 15 residues. Trimming pared 4 bases from V and 2 bases from J, leaving 13 bases between. In germline, CDR1 is SGDLS, CDR2 YYNGEE.

Remarks on this clone: The same CDR3 is also encoded by other DNA sequences in this sample. The CDR3 sequence: CASGTAYEQYF. The CDR3, as DNA: TGTGCCAGCGGGACAGCCTACGAGCAGTACTTC. V gene TRBV28 combines with J gene TRBJ2-7; 7 bases align to TRBD1. This CDR3 spans 11 amino acids. Germline V CDR1 and CDR2: MDHEN, SYDVKM. The J segment lost 2 bases and the V segment lost 8 bases, leaving 0 bases of the junction unmatched.

This clone was counted ten times or more. The rearrangement links TRBV4-2 to TRBJ2-7; 9 bases are a match to TRBD1. Germline CDR1 is LGHNA and CDR2 is YNFKEQ. This CDR3 has 17 amino acids. J lost 6 bases, V lost 0 bases, and 12 bases had no gene match. CDR3 amino acids: CASSQDSTGGLPLEQYF. As DNA, the CDR3 is TGTGCCAGCAGCCAAGATTCGACAGGGGGTCTCCCCCTCGAGCAGTACTTC.